The subject of this entry is one T cell receptor (beta chain). What it recognizes is unknown. The sample originates from a study of PD-1 blockade in classical Hodgkin lymphoma. The CDR3 has 13 residues. The V gene's germline CDR1 is MNHNS and CDR2 SASEGT. The V and J ends lost 6 bases and 4 bases, in that order; junction bases with no gene match: 3. Study-wide findings and caveats: The origin of the repertoire differences remains undefined, with disease activity or prior therapy as possible causes. Exclusion was applied to patients who started nivolumab under 1 year after ASCT.

Only in-frame clones appear in the TCRdb table, and some are missing; sequencing was by immunoSEQ multiplex PCR. The repertoire holds around 60,000 clones, about 90% seen once, with under 13% in the top ten. Time point indicated: cycle 4 day 1 (C4D1), after 6 weeks of nivolumab. Each of the patients experienced relapse following autologous stem cell transplantation, and their brentuximab vedotin exposure differed. The V call is TRBV6-1, the J call TRBJ1-5; TRBD1 matches 7 bases. The sequencing here drew on peripheral blood mononuclear cells (PBMCs), taken before the fourth cycle of nivolumab. This receptor was taken from a human donor with classical Hodgkin lymphoma. The CDR3 DNA reads as TGTGCCAGCAGCCCGACAGGGAATCAGCCCCAGCATTTT. It codes for CASSPTGNQPQHF.